Each of the 24 T cell receptor beta chains below was sequenced from the same sample in a study of OX40 agonist ivuxolimab in advanced cancers. Repertoires were generated with immunoSEQ multiplex PCR, while TCRdb's copy carries only in-frame clones and drops some. The data show over 55,000 clones, around nine tenths seen once. The material was CD4+ or CD8+ T cells sorted from blood, obtained in a trial of the OX40 agonist ivuxolimab. These receptors all stem from an adult with an advanced solid tumor such as melanoma, head and neck, liver or kidney cancer.

V usage is TRBV5-4 and J usage is TRBJ2-1; D unresolved. There are 14 residues in the CDR3. Germline-derived CDR1 and CDR2 are SGHNT and YYREEE (reference sequence). V lost 0 bases to trimming and J lost 9 bases, with 13 bases between them. The CDR3 protein is CASSLGRIMSEQFF. The CDR3 DNA is TGTGCCAGCAGCTTGGGACGCATTATGAGTGAGCAGTTCTTC.

This chain uses TRBV4-1 with TRBJ2-7; no firm D call. From germline, CDR1 is MGHRA and CDR2 YSYEKL. Trimming stripped 0 bases from V and 3 bases from J, with 6 bases between. The CDR3 extends over 13 amino acids. CDR3 region: CASSQDRYYEQYF. DNA of the CDR3: TGCGCCAGCAGCCAAGATCGGTACTACGAGCAGTACTTC.

In its sample, this clone was seen once. The J gene is TRBJ1-6, the V gene TRBV6-5, with TRBD1 identical over 9 bases. The CDR3 runs to 14 residues. In germline, CDR1 is MNHEY, CDR2 SVGAGI. After removal of 6 bases from V and 7 bases from J, the junction contained 4 bases not matched to a gene. The CDR3 coding sequence is TGTGCCAGCAGCGGGACAGGGCCGAATTCACCCCTCCACTTT. This sequence encodes CASSGTGPNSPLHF.

The chain uses TRBV6-1 and TRBJ2-7; D is possibly TRBD1 or TRBD2 (5 bases each). The germline CDR1 and CDR2 sequences are MNHNS and SASEGT. Trimming left V 7 bases short and J 2 bases short, with 12 bases between. The CDR3 totals 13 residues. The CDR3 reads CASMRDETYEQYF. CDR3 DNA sequence: TGTGCCAGCATGAGGGACGAGACCTACGAGCAGTACTTC.

The chain has TRBV10-2 and TRBJ1-1, with a tentative D call TRBD1 (6 bases). Germline V lookup: CDR1 WSHSY, CDR2 SAAADI. The CDR3 runs to 13 residues. With 5 bases removed from V and 5 bases from J, the gap between germline ends came to 12 bases. The DNA for the CDR3 is TGCGCCAGCAGTTCCAAGAGGGGGACTGAAGCTTTCTTT. Its protein product is CASSSKRGTEAFF.

The chain recombines TRBV2 with TRBJ1-2; D is unresolved. This CDR3 comprises 12 residues. The germline CDR1 and CDR2 sequences are SNHLY and FYNNEI. In nucleotides, the CDR3 is TGTGCTTCATCGGCGGATAACTATGGCTACACCTTC. The encoded protein is CASSADNYGYTF.

V is TRBV19 and J is TRBJ1-1; the match to TRBD1 covers 11 bases. CDR1 is LNHDA and CDR2 is SQIVND in the germline V gene (reference sequence). V shed 4 bases and J 0 bases; nucleotides not matched to a gene: 1. The CDR3 covers 15 residues. CDR3 protein: CASSRTGGVNTEAFF. The DNA for the CDR3 is TGTGCCAGTAGTAGGACAGGGGGCGTGAACACTGAAGCTTTCTTT.

The chain couples TRBV9 to TRBJ2-7; 8 bases line up with TRBD1. After removal of 0 bases from V and 6 bases from J, the junction contained 5 bases not matched to a gene. Germline CDR1 SGDLS, CDR2 YYNGEE. This CDR3 is built from 14 residues. The CDR3 nucleotides are TGTGCCAGCAGCGTAGCATTTGGGACAGGCGAGCAGTACTTC. Translating gives CASSVAFGTGEQYF.

This chain links TRBV10-2 with TRBJ2-3; D gene unclear. The CDR3 covers 12 residues. Trimming shortened V by 7 bases and J by 0 bases, and 5 bases separated the two germline ends. CDR1 WSHSY and CDR2 SAAADI come from the germline V gene. The CDR3 reads CASTPSTDTQYF. In DNA, the CDR3 is TGCGCCAGCACTCCGAGCACAGATACGCAGTATTTT.

V gene TRBV7-2 combines with J gene TRBJ1-3; weak D call: TRBD1 (5 bases). Germline V gives CDR1 SGHTA, CDR2 FQGNSA. There are 16 residues in the CDR3. The V end lost 1 base, the J end lost 2 bases, and 12 bases lay between the germline ends. CDR3 bases: TGTGCCAGCAGCTTAGGCCTTGGCAGGGCTGGAAACACCATATATTTT. Protein: CASSLGLGRAGNTIYF. Filled out from reference TRBV7-2 and TRBJ1-3, the complete variable domain reads GAGVSQSPSNKVTEKGKDVELRCDPISGHTALYWYRQSLGQGLEFLIYFQGNSAPDKSGLPSDRFSAERTGGSVSTLTIQRTQQEDSAVYLCASSLGLGRAGNTIYFGEGSWLTVV.

V usage is TRBV5-1 and J usage is TRBJ1-1; D is possibly TRBD1 (6 bases). The CDR3 spans 17 residues. Germline CDR1 reads SGHRS; CDR2 reads YFSETQ. V was pared by 4 bases and J by 1 base, with 20 bases between. CDR3 coding DNA: TGCGCCAGCAGCATCGGGACATCAGCTTTAGGGAACACTGAAGCTTTCTTT. Translating it yields CASSIGTSALGNTEAFF.

This clone was detected only once. This chain uses TRBV5-6 with TRBJ1-3; a possible D gene is TRBD1 (6 bases). The CDR3 has 17 residues. Germline CDR1 SGHDT, CDR2 YYEEEE. Trimming left V 3 bases short and J 0 bases short, with 16 bases between. The CDR3 here is CASSSGQGYPSGNTIYF. CDR3 bases: TGTGCCAGCAGCTCGGGGCAGGGGTACCCCTCTGGAAACACCATATATTTT.

This sequence joins TRBV19 and TRBJ1-3, with D unclear. Germline assignment: CDR1 LNHDA and CDR2 SQIVND (reference sequence). The CDR3 contains 12 residues. V lost 6 bases and J 3 bases, leaving 6 bases between the germline ends. The CDR3 DNA sequence: TGTGCCAGTAGCCACCGTGGAAACACCATATATTTT. Protein sequence: CASSHRGNTIYF.

The chain recombines TRBV5-1 with TRBJ1-1, with D maybe TRBD1 (6 bases). Germline V gives CDR1 SGHRS, CDR2 YFSETQ. This CDR3 has 15 amino acids. V shed 4 bases and J shed 0 bases, with 13 bases lying between them. The CDR3 DNA reads TGCGCCAGCAGCCCCCAACAGGGCATGAACACTGAAGCTTTCTTT. This codes for CASSPQQGMNTEAFF.

The V and J genes are TRBV5-1 and TRBJ1-1; 7 bases line up with TRBD1. The CDR3 spans 14 residues. Germline CDR1 reads SGHRS; CDR2 reads YFSETQ. The V and J ends lost 1 base and 5 bases, in that order; junction bases with no gene match: 5. CDR3 bases: TGCGCCAGCAGCTTGAGGGGGCGGGGGACTGAAGCTTTCTTT. This encodes CASSLRGRGTEAFF.

J is TRBJ1-1 and V is TRBV14; 10 bases match TRBD1. Germline CDR1 and CDR2: SGHDN and FVKESK. The CDR3 contains 15 residues. With 4 bases clipped from V and 1 base from J, the junction kept 3 bases outside the gene matches. The CDR3 sequence: CASSLWTGGNTEAFF. The CDR3 coding sequence is TGTGCCAGCAGCCTCTGGACAGGGGGGAACACTGAAGCTTTCTTT.

The chain recombines TRBV25-1 with TRBJ1-5; 7 bases line up with TRBD1. Germline loops: CDR1 MGHDK, CDR2 SYGVNS. With 6 bases clipped from V and 0 bases from J, the junction kept 5 bases outside the gene matches. This CDR3 contains 15 residues. CDR3 nucleotides: TGTGCCAGCAGCCCAGGGGGTCATAGCAATCAGCCCCAGCATTTT. Protein product: CASSPGGHSNQPQHF.

In DNA form, the CDR3 reads TGCGCCAGCAGCCAAGCTCCCCCTGACAGGGTCGGTATAGGTAACTATGGCTACACCTTC. Protein: CASSQAPPDRVGIGNYGYTF. The J gene is TRBJ1-2, the V gene TRBV4-1, with 7 bases matching TRBD1. Germline trimming cut 1 base from V and 1 base from J; bases unmatched to any gene: 18. Germline V lookup: CDR1 MGHRA, CDR2 YSYEKL. This CDR3 has 20 amino acids.

The chain employs TRBV7-9 and TRBJ1-4; 7 bases are shared with TRBD1. V lost 2 bases and J lost 6; bases outside the gene matches: 6. This CDR3 has 15 amino acids. The germline gives CDR1 SEHNR, CDR2 FQNEAQ (reference sequence). CDR3 amino acids: CASSLRGHSDEKLFF. The CDR3 nucleotides are TGTGCCAGCAGCTTAAGGGGGCATAGTGATGAAAAACTGTTTTTT. The entire variable domain, with the rest obtained from reference TRBV7-9 and TRBJ1-4, is as follows: DTGVSQNPRHKITKRGQNVTFRCDPISEHNRLYWYRQTLGQGPEFLTYFQNEAQLEKSRLLSDRFSAERPKGSFSTLEIQRTEQGDSAMYLCASSLRGHSDEKLFFGSGTQLSVL.

The rearrangement uses TRBV7-9 and TRBJ2-1; weak D call: TRBD2 (6 bases). Trimming cost V 5 bases and J 5 bases, with 22 bases left between them. Germline CDR1 SEHNR, CDR2 FQNEAQ (reference sequence). The CDR3 has 17 residues. DNA for the CDR3: TGTGCCAGCAGCCCTAACCCGGGCACTAGCCTGGACAATGAGCAGTTCTTC. Translating it yields CASSPNPGTSLDNEQFF. Full variable domain (outside the CDR3, taken from reference TRBV7-9 and TRBJ2-1): DTGVSQNPRHKITKRGQNVTFRCDPISEHNRLYWYRQTLGQGPEFLTYFQNEAQLEKSRLLSDRFSAERPKGSFSTLEIQRTEQGDSAMYLCASSPNPGTSLDNEQFFGPGTRLTVL.

The table lists this clone with a few counts. The V and J genes are TRBV4-1 and TRBJ1-2; maybe TRBD1 (6 bases). Germline lookup yields CDR1 MGHRA and CDR2 YSYEKL. Trimming cost V 0 bases and J 6 bases, with 17 bases left between them. The CDR3 is 16 amino acids. The CDR3 bases are TGCGCCAGCAGCCAAGATCGCGTCGGGGGGCGGAATGGCTACACCTTC. This sequence encodes CASSQDRVGGRNGYTF.

The chain joins TRBV30 to TRBJ2-7; 15 bases line up with TRBD2. The germline gives CDR1 GTSNPN, CDR2 SVGIG (reference sequence). The CDR3 sequence is 17 residues long. V gave up 0 bases and J gave up 4 bases; unmatched junction bases: 7. The CDR3 DNA follows: TGTGCCTGGAGTGTACGGACTAGCGGGGGGGCCGGTTACGAGCAGTACTTC. Encoded protein: CAWSVRTSGGAGYEQYF.

The rearrangement joins TRBV19 to TRBJ2-1; unclear D gene. V was trimmed by 2 bases and J by 10 bases, leaving 18 bases between them. The CDR3 has 15 residues. Germline lookup yields CDR1 LNHDA and CDR2 SQIVND (reference sequence). CDR3 sequence (DNA): TGTGCCAGTAGTATACCCTCGACACAGTCACGAGAGCAGTTCTTC. The encoded protein is CASSIPSTQSREQFF.

The V gene is TRBV11-2, the J gene TRBJ2-5; TRBD2 agrees at 9 bases. Germline values: CDR1 SGHAT, CDR2 FQNNGV. The V segment lost 8 bases and the J segment 4 bases; nucleotides outside the gene matches: 14. CDR3 size: 16 residues. CDR3 amino acids: CASGPGTAGGPETQYF. DNA of the CDR3: TGTGCCAGCGGCCCCGGTACGGCGGGGGGGCCAGAGACCCAGTACTTC.